The sample holds a few counts of the clone carrying this T cell receptor (beta chain). As yet, its antigen is unknown. This specimen comes from a study of CD8 T cells in ankylosing spondylitis. Notes on the study in general: The disease-linked clones had a CD8+ phenotype and low blood frequencies. Before this, some motif variants had been reported in reactive arthritis synovial fluid and blood.

One entry per CDR3 protein results from TCRdb running MiXCR on the 5' RACE reads. Of 55,000 or so distinct CDR3 sequences listed, approximately 7% were seen once; the top ten hold 7.5% to 10%. From germline, CDR1 is DFQATT and CDR2 SNEGSKA (reference sequence). The CDR3 extends over 13 amino acids. J lost 4 bases, V lost 5 bases, and 7 bases had no gene match. This chain connects TRBV20-1 to TRBJ1-1; 7 bases are a match to TRBD1. The sample taken for sequencing was blood, either unsorted or a sorted T cell fraction (not recorded which). The sequence derives from a female donor with ankylosing spondylitis or in good health (not recorded which). In DNA form, the CDR3 reads TGCAGTGCTCTTCAGTCAGGGGGCACTGAAGCTTTCTTT. This codes for CSALQSGGTEAFF.